This TCR beta chain derives from a study of blood T cells in healthy people across ages. The germline V gene has CDR1 SGHAT and CDR2 FQNNGV. This CDR3 contains 14 residues. With a J-beta primer mix and a sample-barcoded 5' primer, a second PCR ran roughly 6 to 11 cycles. Each single sample gave us at least 2.5 million CDR3-containing paired-end reads. TCRdb analysed the 5' RACE reads with MiXCR anew, one entry per CDR3 protein. The table lists over a million distinct CDR3 sequences, almost 60% of them singletons. This receptor was obtained from a man aged 18 to 29 in good health. Sequenced sample: blood. V and J are TRBV11-2 and TRBJ2-7, with a tentative D call TRBD2 (5 bases). The CDR3 coding sequence is TGTGTCAGTACTGAGGGTCCGGGGTCCTACGAGCAGTACTTC. Translation: CVSTEGPGSYEQYF.